This passage covers 12 T cell receptor beta chains from one sample sequenced in a study of T cell repertoires in cytomegalovirus infection. One entry per CDR3 protein, called by TCRdb with MiXCR from the reads. The sample includes 750,000 to 900,000 distinct CDR3 sequences, roughly 28% of them seen just once. These TCRs' antigens remain unknown. This specimen consisted of cultured CD8+ T cells from PBMCs, obtained from culture after CMV antigen stimulation. The source of these receptors is a human donor in good health (CMV status not recorded). Some clones in this sample may be carry-over from other donors' samples.

This clonotype was observed a handful of times. The V and J genes are TRBV7-4 and TRBJ2-6; weak D call: TRBD1 (6 bases). The length of the CDR3 is 16 residues. Germline values: CDR1 SGHVT, CDR2 SQSDAQ. Trimming removed 5 bases at V and 4 bases at J, with 15 bases between. CDR3 amino acids: CASSHRVTAGANVLTF. For the CDR3, the DNA is TGTGCCAGCAGCCACAGGGTTACGGCCGGGGCCAACGTCCTGACTTTC.

This clonotype was detected ten times or more. This chain links TRBV27 with TRBJ1-6; TRBD1 might be the D (5 bases). CDR1 is MNHEY, CDR2 SMNVEV, per germline (reference sequence). The CDR3 length is 13 residues. Trimming shortened V by 5 bases and J by 6 bases, and 8 bases separated the two germline ends. In DNA form, the CDR3 reads TGTGCCAGCAGTACAGGTCCTAATTCACCCCTCCACTTT. Its translation: CASSTGPNSPLHF.

About this clonotype itself: A much larger clonotype is one base distant, so this may be a read error. J is TRBJ1-6 and V is TRBV14; D unresolved. CDR3 length: 16 residues. Per germline, CDR1 SGHDN and CDR2 FVKESK. The CDR3 sequence is CVSSHPGGGYNSPLHF. The CDR3 DNA reads TGTGTCAGCAGCCACCCCGGCGGAGGGTATAATTCACCCCTCCACTTT.

This clonotype was counted at least ten times. The genes are TRBV11-3 and TRBJ2-1, with D maybe TRBD1 (5 bases). The CDR3 consists of 15 residues. The germline gives CDR1 SGHNT, CDR2 YENEEA. V was cut by 0 bases and J by 7 bases, with 13 bases left in between. CDR3 loop: CASSLEWAPGNEQFF. CDR3 coding DNA: TGTGCCAGCAGCTTAGAATGGGCACCAGGGAATGAGCAGTTCTTC.

The chain couples TRBV4-1 to TRBJ2-1, with TRBD2 identical over 9 bases. The CDR3 is made up of 16 amino acids. Germline V lookup: CDR1 MGHRA, CDR2 YSYEKL. Unmatched junction bases numbered 8, after V lost 1 base and J lost 7 bases. The CDR3 region is CASSQVRGGARNEQFF. DNA for the CDR3: TGCGCCAGCAGCCAAGTCCGCGGGGGGGCCCGAAATGAGCAGTTCTTC.

Only a few counts were recorded for this clonotype. The V call is TRBV6-1, the J call TRBJ2-1; the D gene could be TRBD1 or TRBD2 (5 bases each). In germline, CDR1 is MNHNS, CDR2 SASEGT. The CDR3 is 15 residues long. Trimming left V 4 bases short and J 2 bases short, with 12 bases between. CDR3 nucleotide sequence: TGTGCCAGCAGTGGGGGACGGACAACCTACAATGAGCAGTTCTTC. Translation: CASSGGRTTYNEQFF.

This clonotype was detected only a few times. This chain connects TRBV6-1 to TRBJ2-6, with D possibly matching TRBD1 (6 bases). The germline gives CDR1 MNHNS, CDR2 SASEGT. This CDR3 is built from 18 residues. Trimming removed 6 bases from V and 0 bases from J, with 18 bases in between. The CDR3 sequence: CASSRLPGDSSGANVLTF. The DNA for the CDR3 is TGTGCCAGCAGCCGATTACCAGGGGATAGCTCTGGGGCCAACGTCCTGACTTTC.

This clonotype showed up just a few times. The gene calls are TRBV6-1 and TRBJ1-2; D remains unclear. Germline assignment: CDR1 MNHNS and CDR2 SASEGT. V was clipped by 6 bases and J by 4 bases, with 15 bases between them. The CDR3 is 14 residues long. CDR3 amino acids: CASSFTGDGYGYTF. Here the CDR3 DNA reads TGTGCCAGCAGCTTTACTGGGGATGGCTATGGCTACACCTTC.

The rearrangement joins TRBV27 to TRBJ2-3; D perhaps matches TRBD2 (5 bases). Per germline, CDR1 MNHEY and CDR2 SMNVEV (reference sequence). The CDR3 runs to 16 residues. The germline V and J ends were trimmed by 5 bases and 0 bases, with 15 bases remaining between them. The CDR3 DNA sequence: TGTGCCAGCAGTCACTGGACTGGCTCTAGCACAGATACGCAGTATTTT. This gives the protein CASSHWTGSSTDTQYF.

This rearrangement joins TRBV6-1 to TRBJ1-5, with 7 bases lining up with TRBD1. Germline assignment: CDR1 MNHNS and CDR2 SASEGT. This CDR3 region has 16 residues. The junction had 13 bases not matched to a gene; V was cut back by 4 bases and J by 7 bases. The CDR3 DNA follows: TGTGCCAGCAGTGTGCCCCTTCAGGGGGTGGTGCAGCCCCAGCATTTT. Translation: CASSVPLQGVVQPQHF.

This clonotype was observed many times. The gene calls are TRBV7-6 and TRBJ2-5; D might be TRBD2 (5 bases). CDR3 length: 14 residues. Per the germline V gene, CDR1 is SGHVS and CDR2 is FNYEAQ. Trimming removed 5 bases at V and 2 bases at J, with 12 bases between. CDR3 sequence: CASSLYERQETQYF. The CDR3 DNA sequence: TGTGCCAGCAGCCTATACGAGCGGCAAGAGACCCAGTACTTC.

J is TRBJ2-1 and V is TRBV5-5; the D gene could be TRBD1 or TRBD2 (6 bases each). The CDR3 runs to 13 residues. From germline, CDR1 is SGHKS and CDR2 YYEKEE (reference sequence). Deletions cut 5 bases from V and 6 bases from J, with 12 bases between. In DNA, the CDR3 is TGTGCCAGCAGGGTGGGGGGCCGCAATGAGCAGTTCTTC. Protein: CASRVGGRNEQFF.